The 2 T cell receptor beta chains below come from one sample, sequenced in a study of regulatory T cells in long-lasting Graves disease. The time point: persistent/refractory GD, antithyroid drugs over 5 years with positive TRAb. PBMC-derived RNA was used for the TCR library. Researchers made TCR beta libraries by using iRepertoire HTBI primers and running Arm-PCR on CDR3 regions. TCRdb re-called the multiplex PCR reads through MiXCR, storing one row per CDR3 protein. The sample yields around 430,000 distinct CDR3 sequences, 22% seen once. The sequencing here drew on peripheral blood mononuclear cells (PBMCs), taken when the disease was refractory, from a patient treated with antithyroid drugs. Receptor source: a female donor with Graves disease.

The CDR3 coding sequence is TGTGCCAGCAGCTTATCAGGTGGGGATGAAGCTTTCTTT. Residues: CASSLSGGDEAFF. This chain uses TRBV7-3 with TRBJ1-1; D not certain. The CDR3 consists of 13 residues. The germline gives CDR1 SGHTA, CDR2 FQGTGA. V was cut by 2 bases and J by 7 bases, with 11 bases left in between.

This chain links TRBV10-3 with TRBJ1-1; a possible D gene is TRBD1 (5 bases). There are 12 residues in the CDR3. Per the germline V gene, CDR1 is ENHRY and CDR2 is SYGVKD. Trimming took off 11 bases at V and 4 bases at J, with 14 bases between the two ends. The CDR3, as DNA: TGTGCCGTTCAGGGCGATGGCACTGAAGCTTTCTTT. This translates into CAVQGDGTEAFF.